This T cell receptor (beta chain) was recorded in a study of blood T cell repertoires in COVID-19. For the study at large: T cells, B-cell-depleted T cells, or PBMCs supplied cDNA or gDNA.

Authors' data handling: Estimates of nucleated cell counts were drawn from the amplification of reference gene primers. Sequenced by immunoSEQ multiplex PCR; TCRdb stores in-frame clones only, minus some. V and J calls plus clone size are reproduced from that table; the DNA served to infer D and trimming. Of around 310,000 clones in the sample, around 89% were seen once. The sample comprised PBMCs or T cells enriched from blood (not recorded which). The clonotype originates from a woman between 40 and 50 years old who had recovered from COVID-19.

The CDR3, as DNA: TGTGCCAGCAGCTTAGGTAGCGGGGGGGCTTTCGATGAGCAGTTCTTC. This translates into CASSLGSGGAFDEQFF. This sequence joins TRBV11-3 and TRBJ2-1; 11 nucleotides align to TRBD2. Germline CDR1 reads SGHNT; CDR2 reads YENEEA. The CDR3 consists of 16 residues. Trimming at V came to 1 base and at J to 8 bases, leaving 7 bases not matched to a gene.